This TCR beta chain was documented in a study of regulatory dendritic cells for organ transplantation. Study results and caveats: The most alloreactive TCR clonotypes were found in resting memory CD8+ cells.

Worth noting for this clone: Its cognate antigen is unknown.

The table came from immunoSEQ multiplex PCR; TCRdb's copy has only in-frame clones and leaves some out. The sample has tens of thousands of clones; about 70% are singletons. CDR1 SGDLS and CDR2 YYNGEE come from the germline V gene. V shed 4 bases, J shed 5 bases, and the junction held 13 bases outside the gene matches. The CDR3 runs 16 residues. Input material: memory CD4+ T cells from blood. The subset denotes: CD45RO+ memory T cells. V is TRBV9 and J is TRBJ1-1; 8 bases match TRBD1. The sequence was obtained from a human donor in good health. CDR3 amino acids: CASSPPGRTGITEAFF. The CDR3 DNA sequence: TGTGCCAGCAGCCCACCCGGCCGGACAGGGATTACTGAAGCTTTCTTT.